This TCR beta chain was recorded in a study of post-analysis software for immune sequencing data. With respect to this clonotype: Antigen unknown.

Prepared TCR beta cDNA libraries contained unique molecular identifiers. TCRdb itself ran the PCR reads through MiXCR, one entry per CDR3 protein. Altogether hundreds of thousands of distinct CDR3 sequences are present, 30% being singletons, with the ten largest covering more than 0.55%. Study observations and caveats: A few TRBV segments occurring more often in patients than controls included TRBV5-6, TRBV5-1 and TRBV20-1.

CDR1 and CDR2 from the germline V gene are SGHDN and FVKESK. The CDR3 has 16 residues. Trimming left V 0 bases short and J 6 bases short, with 17 bases between. The V call is TRBV14, the J call TRBJ1-2; D unresolved. The source is a girl aged 10 to 17 with multiple sclerosis. The sequenced sample consisted of blood. CDR3 nucleotide sequence: TGTGCCAGCAGCCAAGATATCCCGGGCACTCTTCATGGCTACACCTTC. It translates to CASSQDIPGTLHGYTF.